The TCR beta chain under discussion was sequenced for a study of blood T cell repertoires in COVID-19. Across the whole study: Samples taken during acute and convalescent COVID-19 were collected in the United States, Italy and Spain. From T cells, B-cell-depleted T cells, or PBMCs came the material, which was cDNA or gDNA.

V lost 5 bases to trimming and J lost 5 bases; unmatched junction nucleotides: 7. Germline assignment: CDR1 MNHEY and CDR2 SVGAGI. The CDR3 consists of 14 residues. In the original workflow: Estimated nucleated cell counts came from reference gene primer amplification. The data were produced by immunoSEQ multiplex PCR, yet TCRdb's version contains in-frame clones alone and is incomplete. V, J and clone size are those of that table, while D and trimming were read from the DNA. The sample carries roughly 200,000 clones, roughly 88% recorded once. Enrollment of patients from Seattle took place during active infection, with longitudinal follow-up.

The source material was peripheral blood. This rearrangement joins TRBV6-5 to TRBJ1-1, with TRBD1 matching over 8 bases. The clonotype comes from a man aged 45 to 65 with COVID-19, enrolled during active disease. CDR3 sequence (DNA): TGTGCCAGCAGTCTGACAGGGGAGGTAACTGAAGCTTTCTTT. The encoded protein is CASSLTGEVTEAFF.